The TCR beta chain described here comes from a study of blood T cell repertoires in COVID-19. Across the study: Acute and convalescent COVID-19 specimens originated in the United States, Italy and Spain. Sources were T cells, B-cell-depleted T cells, or PBMCs; the material itself was cDNA or gDNA.

Followed longitudinally, the Seattle patients had been enrolled during active infection. Of note for this clone: This CDR3 fails to terminate in the conserved phenylalanine or tryptophan, so it likely reflects a read error. The limits of the CDR3 on the DNA are not certain, so only TCRdb's listed CDR3 is given.

Authors' processing steps: It was from reference gene primer amplification that nucleated cell counts were estimated. Repertoires were generated with immunoSEQ multiplex PCR, while TCRdb's copy carries only in-frame clones and drops some. For V, J and clone size, that table is used; D and trimming come from the DNA. The table has some 350,000 clones, approximately 87% seen once. Germline V gene lookup returns CDR1 KGHSH and CDR2 LQKENI. The CDR3 is 13 residues long, ends included. The sequencing input was peripheral blood. J is TRBJ2-4 and V is TRBV18; the D call TRBD2 from the table was never checked on the DNA. This TCR was sampled from a woman in her forties or fifties with COVID-19, enrolled during active disease. The CDR3 loop reads CASSEVSQLLKFR.